This T cell receptor beta chain was obtained from a study of CD8 T cells in ankylosing spondylitis. Regarding the study as a whole: The authors reported significant enrichment of disease-linked clones in matched ankylosing spondylitis synovial fluid. The study identified a TCR beta motif of roughly eight highly homologous variants that appeared characteristic of ankylosing spondylitis blood.

This clonotype was picked up a small number of times. Its antigen remains unidentified. CDR3 length: 13 amino acids. V gave up 2 bases and J gave up 6 bases; unmatched junction bases: 4. Germline assignment: CDR1 MDHEN and CDR2 SYDVKM. As the method for making TCR beta libraries, quantitative 5'-RACE with molecular barcodes was used. TCRdb redid the calling of the 5' RACE reads with MiXCR, one entry per CDR3 protein. The sample lists fewer than 400,000 distinct CDR3 sequences, 7.5% to 9% seen once, with approximately 15% in the top ten. The material sequenced was blood, either unsorted or a sorted T cell fraction (not recorded which). J is TRBJ2-7 and V is TRBV28, with 7 nucleotides matching TRBD1. This sequence was found in a male donor with ankylosing spondylitis. The CDR3 DNA reads TGTGCCAGCAGTTTAACAGGGGTGGGCGAGCAGTACTTC. Its protein product is CASSLTGVGEQYF.